The 32 T cell receptor beta chains in this list originate from one sample, sequenced in a study of monozygotic twins with inflammatory bowel disease. Each CDR3 protein gets one entry in TCRdb, which reprocessed the 5' RACE reads and gives no DNA. The sample table sets out over 110,000 distinct CDR3 sequences. Sequencing was performed on blood. Receptor source: a human donor with ulcerative colitis or Crohn's disease, or a healthy co-twin of an affected twin (not recorded which).

The genes are TRBV7-2 and TRBJ1-4. The CDR3 sequence is 14 residues long. Germline values: CDR1 SGHTA, CDR2 FQGNSA. The CDR3: CASSLQATNEKLFF.

V is TRBV2 and J is TRBJ2-1. Per germline, CDR1 SNHLY and CDR2 FYNNEI. The CDR3 contains 15 residues. CDR3 amino acids: CASSAFANSYNEQFF.

The chain's CDR3 is CASSRFVTPSSGANVLTF. The chain recombines TRBV11-2 with TRBJ2-6; as DNA is missing, the TRBD1 call by TCRdb cannot be tested. The CDR3 has 18 residues. Germline V gene data show CDR1 as SGHAT and CDR2 as FQNNGV.

V and J are TRBV10-2 and TRBJ2-1; TCRdb's assignment of TRBD2 cannot be checked, as there is no DNA. CDR3 length: 14 residues. In germline, CDR1 is WSHSY, CDR2 SAAADI. Here the CDR3 reads CASSALWSAARQFF.

The CDR3 loop reads CASSLNSDQPQHF. This chain uses TRBV7-3 with TRBJ1-5. The length of the CDR3 is 13 residues. Germline V lookup: CDR1 SGHTA, CDR2 FQGTGA.

V usage is TRBV6-1 and J usage is TRBJ2-1. The CDR3 extends over 14 amino acids. Germline V gene data show CDR1 as MNHNS and CDR2 as SASEGT. CDR3 residues: CASSRRMFVDEQFF.

The chain is built from TRBV29-1 and TRBJ2-2; TCRdb lists TRBD1, though no DNA is available to test this call. CDR3 length: 13 residues. The germline CDR1 and CDR2 sequences are SQVTM and ANQGSEA. CDR3 sequence reads: CSVVGGNTGELFF.

The rearrangement links TRBV7-2 to TRBJ2-7; TCRdb outputs TRBD2, but without DNA this stays unchecked. This CDR3 is 14 amino acids long. Germline V gene lookup returns CDR1 SGHTA and CDR2 FQGNSA. CDR3 residues: CASSLVQRGVEQYF.

This chain joins TRBV11-1 and TRBJ1-3; the TCRdb call, TRBD1, lacks DNA for checking. Germline CDR1 reads SGHAT; CDR2 reads FQDESV (reference sequence). CDR3 length equals 15 residues. The CDR3: CASSQNTGYGNTIYF.

CDR3 residues: CASSPRDTDTQYF. V is TRBV18 and J is TRBJ2-3. Germline CDR1 KGHSH, CDR2 LQKENI. CDR3 length: 13 amino acids.

This chain joins TRBV6-2 or TRBV6-3 and TRBJ2-7. The V gene's germline CDR1 is MNHEY and CDR2 SVGEGT. The CDR3 sequence is 13 residues long. The CDR3 protein is CASSYSGPYEQYF.

J is TRBJ1-5 and V is TRBV15. The CDR3 totals 13 residues. CDR1 is LNHNV and CDR2 is YYDKDF in the germline V gene (reference sequence). This CDR3 reads CATGTGRNQPQHF.

This chain joins TRBV7-8 and TRBJ1-2; the D gene TCRdb calls, TRBD1, cannot be checked with no DNA. CDR1 is SGHVS and CDR2 is FQNEAQ in the germline V gene. This CDR3 spans 17 amino acids. The CDR3 spells CASSLARTGTQVYGYTF.

The genes are TRBV9 and TRBJ2-5; TCRdb designates TRBD2, a call that cannot be tested without DNA. CDR3 size: 16 residues. The germline CDR1 and CDR2 sequences are SGDLS and YYNGEE. This chain's CDR3 is CASSVALAGWEETQYF.

Here the CDR3 reads CASSLQGAGGIFTDTQYF. The chain has TRBV11-2 and TRBJ2-3; checking the TCRdb D call of TRBD1 is not possible without DNA. Germline lookup yields CDR1 SGHAT and CDR2 FQNNGV. The length of the CDR3 is 18 residues. Full variable domain (remainder filled in from reference TRBV11-2 and TRBJ2-3): EAGVAQSPRYKIIEKRQSVAFWCNPISGHATLYWYQQILGQGPKLLIQFQNNGVVDDSQLPKDRFSAERLKGVDSTLKIQPAKLEDSAVYLCASSLQGAGGIFTDTQYFGPGTRLTVL.

This chain uses TRBV12-5 with TRBJ1-2. Germline CDR1 and CDR2: LGHNT and FRNRAP. CDR3 size: 11 residues. CDR3 residues: CASGGFYGYTF.

The genes are TRBV12-3 or TRBV12-4 and TRBJ2-1; TCRdb's D gene call, TRBD1, goes unchecked for lack of DNA. This CDR3 has 12 residues. CDR3: CASAPTGNEQFF.

The chain combines TRBV15 with TRBJ1-4; TCRdb's D call of TRBD1 is untestable without DNA. From germline, CDR1 is LNHNV and CDR2 YYDKDF (reference sequence). The length of the CDR3 is 15 residues. CDR3 protein: CATSVHRGTNEKLFF.

The chain uses TRBV20-1 and TRBJ2-1; TCRdb reports TRBD1, a call that lacks DNA to check it against. Germline CDR1 DFQATT, CDR2 SNEGSKA (reference sequence). The CDR3 is 12 amino acids. CDR3 loop: CSAPRVYNEQFF.

The CDR3 spells CASSLVWGGSYNEQFF. The chain has TRBV7-6 and TRBJ2-1. Germline V gene lookup returns CDR1 SGHVS and CDR2 FNYEAQ. The CDR3 consists of 16 residues. The entire variable domain, with the rest obtained from reference TRBV7-6 and TRBJ2-1, is as follows: GAGVSQSPRYKVTKRGQDVALRCDPISGHVSLYWYRQALGQGPEFLTYFNYEAQQDKSGLPNDRFSAERPEGSISTLTIQRTEQRDSAMYRCASSLVWGGSYNEQFFGPGTRLTVL.

J is TRBJ2-6 and V is TRBV7-3; TCRdb gives TRBD1 as the D gene, but with no DNA this cannot be confirmed. Germline V gives CDR1 SGHTA, CDR2 FQGTGA. This CDR3 contains 19 residues. CDR3 amino acids: CASSLSRQGSLAGANVLTF.

This chain links TRBV18 with TRBJ2-4. The CDR3 spans 14 residues. The germline gives CDR1 KGHSH, CDR2 LQKENI. The CDR3 reads CASSAGMAKNIQYF.

V is TRBV3-1 and J is TRBJ2-7; without DNA, the TCRdb call of TRBD1 cannot be checked. Germline loops: CDR1 LGHDT, CDR2 YNNKEL (reference sequence). The CDR3 consists of 14 residues. The chain's CDR3 is CASSYRETSYEQYF.

This chain joins TRBV7-8 and TRBJ1-2. Germline loops: CDR1 SGHVS, CDR2 FQNEAQ. The CDR3 length is 14 residues. The CDR3 region is CASSLVARNYGYTF.

The chain recombines TRBV7-8 with TRBJ1-4; the TCRdb call, TRBD1, lacks DNA for checking. Germline CDR1 and CDR2: SGHVS and FQNEAQ. The CDR3 is 17 amino acids. The CDR3 loop is CASSLDGSGHENEKLFF. Based on the CDR3 plus reference TRBV7-8 and TRBJ1-4, the full variable domain is GAGVSQSPRYKVAKRGQDVALRCDPISGHVSLFWYQQALGQGPEFLTYFQNEAQLDKSGLPSDRFFAERPEGSVSTLKIQRTQQEDSAVYLCASSLDGSGHENEKLFFGSGTQLSVL.

The chain is built from TRBV4-3 and TRBJ1-4; without DNA, the TCRdb call of TRBD1 cannot be checked. Germline loops: CDR1 LGHNA, CDR2 YSLEER. CDR3 length equals 15 residues. The CDR3 sequence is CASSANGASVEKLFF.

The CDR3 loop reads CASKVDRTYEQYF. The V and J genes are TRBV5-1 and TRBJ2-7. This CDR3 has 13 amino acids. Germline values: CDR1 SGHRS, CDR2 YFSETQ.

The chain joins TRBV18 to TRBJ2-7. Per the germline V gene, CDR1 is KGHSH and CDR2 is LQKENI. CDR3 size: 15 residues. Here the CDR3 reads CASSPPGSPSYEQYF.

This chain connects TRBV14 to TRBJ2-7; without DNA, the TCRdb call of TRBD1 cannot be checked. The germline gives CDR1 SGHDN, CDR2 FVKESK. CDR3 size: 15 residues. CDR3 loop: CASSQELVWGHEQYF.

This chain connects TRBV11-3 to TRBJ2-5. CDR3 size: 13 residues. From germline, CDR1 is SGHNT and CDR2 YENEEA. Here the CDR3 reads CASSLTGRETQYF.

Here the CDR3 reads CASSLRVLAGGPNEQFF. The chain uses TRBV14 and TRBJ2-1; TCRdb selects TRBD2, and the lack of DNA leaves this call unchecked. Germline assignment: CDR1 SGHDN and CDR2 FVKESK. This CDR3 has 17 residues.

The chain uses TRBV5-1 and TRBJ2-2. Germline CDR1 is SGHRS and CDR2 is YFSETQ. There are 13 residues in the CDR3. The CDR3 reads CASSSRPDRELFF.